This TCR beta chain appears in the sequencing data of a study of regulatory T cells in long-lasting Graves disease. CDR3 regions were amplified by Arm-PCR using iRepertoire HTBI primers to build TCR beta libraries. A single record per CDR3 protein comes from TCRdb applying MiXCR to the multiplex PCR reads. The repertoire consists of fewer than 600,000 distinct CDR3 sequences, with roughly 22% occurring once and the leading ten covering approximately 14%. Documented time point: persistent/refractory GD, antithyroid drugs over 5 years with positive TRAb. The TCR library was prepared using RNA isolated from PBMCs. The CDR3 totals 14 residues. The V gene's germline CDR1 is SGHAT and CDR2 FQNNGV. V gave up 1 base and J gave up 7 bases; unmatched junction bases: 2.

The material sequenced was peripheral blood mononuclear cells (PBMCs), taken when the disease was refractory, from a patient treated with antithyroid drugs. The chain employs TRBV11-2 and TRBJ1-4; 8 positions match TRBD1. The source of this sequence is a female donor with Graves disease. The CDR3 region is CASSLGTGREKLFF. The CDR3 DNA reads as TGTGCCAGCAGCTTAGGGACAGGGCGTGAAAAACTGTTTTTT.